This T cell receptor (beta chain) was profiled in a study of CD4 and CD8 cells across lung adenocarcinoma regions. MiXCR, run by TCRdb on the PCR reads, gives a single entry per CDR3 protein. The sample has about 25,000 distinct CDR3 sequences; approximately 50% are singletons. Per germline, CDR1 MNHEY and CDR2 SMNVEV (reference sequence). Trimming pared 0 bases from V and 3 bases from J, leaving 11 bases between. This CDR3 region has 15 residues. Localized lung adenocarcinoma, a non-small cell lung cancer, affected the donors. This clonotype was counted at least ten times. The sequence was obtained from a male donor with lung adenocarcinoma. The CD4 and CD8 labels of this study may be unreliable. This rearrangement joins TRBV27 to TRBJ1-2; D not certain. Sequences were obtained from CD8+ T cells from the center of a lung tumor. The CDR3 region has the DNA TGTGCCAGCAGTTTATCGATAGGGCAGTACTATGGCTACACCTTC. Translated: CASSLSIGQYYGYTF.